The 25 T cell receptor beta chains given below trace back to one sample, sequenced in a study of blood T cell repertoires in COVID-19. Sequenced by immunoSEQ multiplex PCR; TCRdb stores in-frame clones only, minus some. The data contain 170,000 or so clones, around 84% of them singletons. The sample comprised peripheral blood. The origin of the receptors is a man aged 50 to 59 with active or convalescent COVID-19.

V and J are TRBV5-1 and TRBJ1-3, with D possibly TRBD1 on 6 matching bases. This CDR3 is 17 amino acids long. Germline lookup yields CDR1 SGHRS and CDR2 YFSETQ. V lost 4 bases and J 1 base, leaving 18 bases between the germline ends. Here the CDR3 reads CASSLRATQGSGNTIYF. The CDR3 DNA is TGCGCCAGCAGCCTGAGGGCCACACAGGGATCTGGAAACACCATATATTTT.

The rearrangement links TRBV6-5 to TRBJ1-2, with D unresolved. V was shortened by 8 bases and J by 2 bases, with 9 bases between the two germline ends. CDR1 MNHEY and CDR2 SVGAGI come from the germline V gene. This CDR3 contains 12 residues. In nucleotides, the CDR3 is TGTGCCAGCGGACGGGGAAACTATGGCTACACCTTC. Translation: CASGRGNYGYTF.

This chain uses TRBV18 with TRBJ2-3; 7 bases align to TRBD1. This CDR3 spans 16 amino acids. The germline V gene encodes CDR1 KGHSH and CDR2 LQKENI. Trimming cost V 4 bases and J 0 bases; bases outside gene matches: 7. The CDR3 coding sequence is TGTGCCAGCTCACTCTCAGACAGGGTCAGCACAGATACGCAGTATTTT. Protein sequence: CASSLSDRVSTDTQYF.

This chain uses TRBV6-5 with TRBJ2-7, with a possible D match to TRBD1 (5 bases). Trimming removed 3 bases at V and 1 base at J, with 13 bases between. The CDR3 is 15 residues long. Germline V gene data show CDR1 as MNHEY and CDR2 as SVGAGI. CDR3 in DNA: TGTGCCAGCAGTTATCAAGCTCAGGGTTCCTACGAGCAGTACTTC. It encodes CASSYQAQGSYEQYF.

A remark on this clone: At one boundary the junction diverges from the germline segment, which might be a read error. This chain links TRBV24-1 with TRBJ1-5, with 11 positions matching TRBD1. This CDR3 has 15 residues. CDR1 is KGHDR and CDR2 is SFDVKD in the germline V gene. This CDR3 is CATSETGQGGQAQHF. DNA of the CDR3: TGTGCCACCAGTGAAACGGGACAGGGGGGTCAGGCCCAGCATTTT.

The chain recombines TRBV3-1 (or the pseudogene TRBV3-2) with TRBJ1-2, with TRBD1 matching 9 bases. V was clipped by 5 bases and J by 6 bases; unmatched bases: 4. The CDR3 has 13 amino acids. Per the germline V gene, CDR1 is LGHDT and CDR2 is YNNKEL (reference sequence). DNA of the CDR3: TGTGCCAGCAGCTTACAGGGGGCCAATGGCTACACCTTC. Translating it yields CASSLQGANGYTF.

This clone has only a few counts. The V call is TRBV2, the J call TRBJ1-6; D is unclear. Per germline, CDR1 SNHLY and CDR2 FYNNEI. This CDR3 contains 15 residues. V dropped 6 bases and J dropped 0 bases, with 9 bases sitting between them. CDR3 nucleotide sequence: TGTGCCAGCAGGGGAGACGGCTCCTATAATTCACCCCTCCACTTT. This gives the protein CASRGDGSYNSPLHF.

The V gene is TRBV2, the J gene TRBJ1-2; 7 nucleotides agree with TRBD1. CDR3 size: 15 residues. Germline CDR1 and CDR2: SNHLY and FYNNEI. The ends lost 0 bases at V and 8 bases at J; junction bases unmatched: 9. DNA of the CDR3: TGTGCCAGCAGTGAAGCCCCCCGACAGGGAGGAGGCTACACCTTC. Its translation is CASSEAPRQGGGYTF. The entire variable domain, with the rest obtained from reference TRBV2 and TRBJ1-2, is as follows: EPEVTQTPSHQVTQMGQEVILRCVPISNHLYFYWYRQILGQKVEFLVSFYNNEISEKSEIFDDQFSVERPDGSNFTLKIRSTKLEDSAMYFCASSEAPRQGGGYTFGSGTRLTVV.

The chain has TRBV18 and TRBJ1-5, with TRBD1 matching 9 bases. The CDR3 has 16 amino acids. The V and J ends lost 3 bases and 1 base, in that order; junction bases with no gene match: 4. Germline V gene data show CDR1 as KGHSH and CDR2 as LQKENI. The DNA for the CDR3 is TGTGCCAGCTCACCGGATGGGACAGGGAGCAATCAGCCCCAGCATTTT. This codes for CASSPDGTGSNQPQHF.

This chain uses TRBV7-3 with TRBJ1-1, with 8 bases matching TRBD1. The CDR3 extends over 14 amino acids. CDR1 is SGHTA, CDR2 FQGTGA, per germline. Trimming took 3 bases from V and 2 from J; bases not matched to a gene: 2. This CDR3 is CASSLAGGNTEAFF. CDR3 in DNA: TGTGCCAGCAGCTTGGCAGGGGGCAACACTGAAGCTTTCTTT.

V usage is TRBV7-6 and J usage is TRBJ2-1, with 11 positions matching TRBD2. Germline lookup yields CDR1 SGHVS and CDR2 FNYEAQ. The V and J ends lost 7 bases and 5 bases, in that order; junction bases with no gene match: 16. The CDR3 spans 18 residues. The CDR3 DNA follows: TGTGCCAGCACACCCGGAGACAGCCGACTAGCGGGAAACAATGAGCAGTTCTTC. Translation gives CASTPGDSRLAGNNEQFF. The entire variable domain, with the rest obtained from reference TRBV7-6 and TRBJ2-1, is as follows: GAGVSQSPRYKVTKRGQDVALRCDPISGHVSLYWYRQALGQGPEFLTYFNYEAQQDKSGLPNDRFSAERPEGSISTLTIQRTEQRDSAMYRCASTPGDSRLAGNNEQFFGPGTRLTVL.

The V call is TRBV5-4, the J call TRBJ1-1; D call uncertain. Trimming cost V 2 bases and J 6 bases, with 8 bases left between them. The CDR3 is made up of 12 amino acids. Germline V gene lookup returns CDR1 SGHNT and CDR2 YYREEE (reference sequence). In DNA form, the CDR3 reads TGTGCCAGCAGCTTAGAGGAGTCTGAAGCTTTCTTT. This sequence encodes CASSLEESEAFF. Filled out from reference TRBV5-4 and TRBJ1-1, the complete variable domain reads ETGVTQSPTHLIKTRGQQVTLRCSSQSGHNTVSWYQQALGQGPQFIFQYYREEENGRGNFPPRFSGLQFPNYSSELNVNALELDDSALYLCASSLEESEAFFGQGTRLTVV.

The V call is TRBV9, the J call TRBJ2-7, with D possibly matching TRBD1 (5 bases). The V end was cut by 0 bases, the J end by 3 bases, with 10 bases between. Germline CDR1 reads SGDLS; CDR2 reads YYNGEE. There are 14 residues in the CDR3. The CDR3 bases are TGTGCCAGCAGCGTAGAGGGCAGGGACTACGAGCAGTACTTC. This encodes CASSVEGRDYEQYF. Full variable domain (rest looked up from reference TRBV9 and TRBJ2-7): DSGVTQTPKHLITATGQRVTLRCSPRSGDLSVYWYQQSLDQGLQFLIQYYNGEERAKGNILERFSAQQFPDLHSELNLSSLELGDSALYFCASSVEGRDYEQYFGPGTRLTVT.

The V and J genes are TRBV29-1 and TRBJ1-5; TRBD1 might be the D (5 bases). Trimming stripped 4 bases from V and 6 bases from J, with 13 bases between. Germline V gene lookup returns CDR1 SQVTM and CDR2 ANQGSEA. The CDR3 sequence is 13 residues long. CDR3 protein: CSVAGGRAQPQHF. The CDR3 DNA follows: TGCAGCGTTGCGGGGGGAAGGGCTCAGCCCCAGCATTTT.

V usage is TRBV7-3 and J usage is TRBJ2-1; a weak D match, TRBD2 (5 bases). CDR1 is SGHTA, CDR2 FQGTGA, per germline. Deletions cut 1 base from V and 0 bases from J, with 13 bases between. The length of the CDR3 is 17 residues. CDR3 bases: TGTGCCAGCAGCTTAAGGCCGGGGATGAGCTCCTACAATGAGCAGTTCTTC. Protein: CASSLRPGMSSYNEQFF.

The rearrangement uses TRBV2 and TRBJ1-5; D is ambiguous. The V end lost 3 bases, the J end lost 2 bases, and 5 bases lay between the germline ends. The germline CDR1 and CDR2 sequences are SNHLY and FYNNEI. This CDR3 has 13 residues. DNA for the CDR3: TGTGCCAGCAGTGACGGTCGCAATCAGCCCCAGCATTTT. Protein product: CASSDGRNQPQHF.

CDR3 loop: CASSLGQGARTGELFF. The DNA of the CDR3 is TGTGCCAGCAGCTTGGGACAGGGGGCGCGCACCGGGGAGCTGTTTTTT. The V gene is TRBV5-6, the J gene TRBJ2-2, with 10 bases identical to TRBD1. Trimming took 0 bases from V and 4 from J; bases not matched to a gene: 3. The CDR3 has 16 amino acids. Germline CDR1 reads SGHDT; CDR2 reads YYEEEE.

The chain uses TRBV4-2 and TRBJ2-5; 10 bases fit TRBD2. The CDR3 runs 17 residues. From germline, CDR1 is LGHNA and CDR2 YNFKEQ. J was trimmed by 7 bases and V by 4 bases; bases with no gene match: 15. In nucleotides, the CDR3 is TGTGCCAGCAGCCCTTCTAGCGGGGGTTTAGTTAGTGGGACCCAGTACTTC. It specifies CASSPSSGGLVSGTQYF.

The rearrangement joins TRBV6-5 to TRBJ2-1; possible D gene TRBD2, 6 bases. With 6 bases removed from V and 0 bases from J, the gap between germline ends came to 9 bases. The CDR3 is 14 residues long. From germline, CDR1 is MNHEY and CDR2 SVGAGI. The CDR3 reads CASSAGLSYNEQFF. The CDR3 DNA reads as TGTGCCAGCAGCGCGGGACTCTCCTACAATGAGCAGTTCTTC.

The V call is TRBV5-1, the J call TRBJ1-2; the D is unclear. The germline CDR1 and CDR2 sequences are SGHRS and YFSETQ. The V end lost 3 bases, the J end lost 5 bases, and 17 bases lay between the germline ends. The CDR3 covers 15 residues. The CDR3 DNA reads as TGCGCCAGCAGCTCCGAACACGGGAGAACTTATGGCTACACCTTC. This translates into CASSSEHGRTYGYTF.

The chain carries TRBV27 and TRBJ2-7, with 12 bases fitting TRBD2. The junction had 7 bases not matched to a gene; V was cut back by 5 bases and J by 2 bases. Germline V gives CDR1 MNHEY, CDR2 SMNVEV (reference sequence). This CDR3 region has 16 residues. CDR3 coding DNA: TGTGCCAGCAGTCCCCGACTAGCGGGAGCAACCTACGAGCAGTACTTC. It yields the protein CASSPRLAGATYEQYF.

This clone has a single count. This rearrangement joins TRBV15 to TRBJ2-7; perhaps TRBD2 as D (6 bases). Germline V gene lookup returns CDR1 LNHNV and CDR2 YYDKDF (reference sequence). The CDR3 is made up of 14 amino acids. Trimming stripped 9 bases from V and 5 bases from J, with 20 bases between. The CDR3 DNA sequence: TGTGCCACGAGGGAGGCCGGAATCTTCCACGAGCAGTACTTC. Translation gives CATREAGIFHEQYF.

In nucleotides, the CDR3 is TGTGCCAGCAGCGATCAGGGGTTTCAGCCCCAGCATTTT. Translating gives CASSDQGFQPQHF. The chain has TRBV6-5 and TRBJ1-5; a possible D gene is TRBD1 (6 bases). V was clipped by 6 bases and J by 6 bases, with 12 bases between them. From germline, CDR1 is MNHEY and CDR2 SVGAGI. CDR3 size: 13 residues.

The CDR3 DNA reads as TGCGCCAGCAGCGGCGGGACTGAGAATTCACCCCTCCACTTT. Translation: CASSGGTENSPLHF. The chain is built from TRBV5-1 and TRBJ1-6, with a possible D match to TRBD1 (5 bases). V dropped 4 bases and J dropped 7 bases, with 12 bases sitting between them. CDR1 and CDR2 (germline): SGHRS, YFSETQ. CDR3 length: 14 amino acids.

J is TRBJ2-7 and V is TRBV7-8; D is possibly TRBD2 (6 bases). The CDR3 loop spans 18 amino acids. Germline assignment: CDR1 SGHVS and CDR2 FQNEAQ. Trimming took off 1 base at V and 4 bases at J, with 23 bases between the two ends. The CDR3 sequence is CASSLGTVRGSLWYEQYF. In DNA form, the CDR3 reads TGTGCCAGCAGCTTAGGAACAGTACGGGGGTCCTTATGGTACGAGCAGTACTTC.